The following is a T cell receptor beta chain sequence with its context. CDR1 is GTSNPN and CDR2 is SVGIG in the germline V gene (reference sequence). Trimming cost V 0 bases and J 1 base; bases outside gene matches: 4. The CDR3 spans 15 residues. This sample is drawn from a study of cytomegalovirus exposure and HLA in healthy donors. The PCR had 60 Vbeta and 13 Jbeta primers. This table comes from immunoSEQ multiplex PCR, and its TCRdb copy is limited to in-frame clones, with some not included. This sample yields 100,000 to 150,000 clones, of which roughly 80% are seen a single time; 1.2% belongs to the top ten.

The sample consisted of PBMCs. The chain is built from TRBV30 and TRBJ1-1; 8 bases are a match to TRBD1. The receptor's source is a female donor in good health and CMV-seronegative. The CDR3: CAWSVGGQANTEAFF. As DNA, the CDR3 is TGTGCCTGGAGTGTTGGGGGACAGGCGAACACTGAAGCTTTCTTT.